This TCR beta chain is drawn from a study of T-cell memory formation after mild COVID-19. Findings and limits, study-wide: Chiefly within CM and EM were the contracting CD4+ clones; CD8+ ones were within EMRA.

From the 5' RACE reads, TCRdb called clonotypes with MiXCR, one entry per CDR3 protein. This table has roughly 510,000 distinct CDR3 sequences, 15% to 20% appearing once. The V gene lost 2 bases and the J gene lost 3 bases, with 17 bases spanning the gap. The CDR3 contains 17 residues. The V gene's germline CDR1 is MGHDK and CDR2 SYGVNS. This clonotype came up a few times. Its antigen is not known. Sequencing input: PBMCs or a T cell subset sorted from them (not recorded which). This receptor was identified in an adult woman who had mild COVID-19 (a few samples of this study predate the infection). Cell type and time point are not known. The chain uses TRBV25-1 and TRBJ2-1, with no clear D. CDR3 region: CASSEVGSDPLYNEQFF. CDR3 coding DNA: TGTGCCAGCAGTGAAGTAGGGTCCGATCCCCTCTACAATGAGCAGTTCTTC.